One sample yielded the 14 T cell receptor beta chains listed below, sequenced in a study of T cells in Graves' hyperthyroidism and ophthalmopathy. Researchers amplified the TCR beta CDR3 regions from RNA transcripts. The HTBI primer set drove a first-round RT-PCR of the TCR CDR3. TCRdb recomputed calls from the multiplex PCR reads with MiXCR, one row per CDR3 protein. The sample lists over 650,000 distinct CDR3 sequences; less than 20% were seen once. Source material: blood. Receptors originate from a man aged 18 to 30 with Graves' hyperthyroidism.

In its sample, this clonotype was seen many times. V is TRBV27 and J is TRBJ2-1; 7 nucleotides agree with TRBD2. This CDR3 spans 15 amino acids. J was trimmed by 2 bases and V by 7 bases; bases with no gene match: 8. CDR1 and CDR2 from the germline V gene are MNHEY and SMNVEV (reference sequence). CDR3 amino acids: CASIPAGNAYNEQFF. For the CDR3, the DNA is TGTGCCAGCATCCCAGCGGGAAATGCCTACAATGAGCAGTTCTTC.

This clonotype has at least ten counts. The chain combines TRBV12-5 with TRBJ2-1; 10 positions match TRBD2. Germline values: CDR1 LGHNT, CDR2 FRNRAP. J was trimmed by 8 bases and V by 6 bases; bases with no gene match: 22. CDR3 length: 19 amino acids. CDR3 sequence reads: CASGPRTSGPSELGDEQFF. CDR3 nucleotides: TGTGCTAGTGGACCGCGGACTAGCGGACCGTCCGAGTTAGGCGATGAGCAGTTCTTC.

This clonotype has ten or more counts. This chain connects TRBV12-5 to TRBJ1-5; D is perhaps TRBD1 (5 bases). The germline gives CDR1 LGHNT, CDR2 FRNRAP. Between the trimmed V and J ends, which lost 1 base and 1 base, there was a span of 17 bases. The CDR3 is 18 amino acids. This chain's CDR3 is CASGLAVTARASNQPQHF. The CDR3 nucleotides are TGTGCTAGTGGTTTGGCCGTGACAGCGAGAGCCAGCAATCAGCCCCAGCATTTT.

This clonotype occurred once. A clone one base away is much larger, so this may be a read error. The chain is built from TRBV28 and TRBJ1-1, with D possibly matching TRBD1 (5 bases). The CDR3 has 16 residues. Germline CDR1 reads MDHEN; CDR2 reads SYDVKM. CDR3 region: CASGSGRVIMNPEAFF. For the CDR3, the DNA is TGTGCCAGCGGATCGGGCAGGGTGATTATGAACCCTGAAGCTTTCTTT.

V gene TRBV25-1 combines with J gene TRBJ1-4; no firm D call. The CDR3 has 12 residues. V lost 7 bases, J lost 4 bases, and 7 bases lay in between. From germline, CDR1 is MGHDK and CDR2 SYGVNS. CDR3 sequence reads: CASKFHNEKLFF. Here the CDR3 DNA reads TGTGCCAGCAAATTTCATAATGAAAAACTGTTTTTT.

This clonotype was seen more than once but under ten times. The V gene is TRBV24-1, the J gene TRBJ2-3; D may be TRBD1 (6 bases). V was shortened by 5 bases and J by 0 bases, with 20 bases between the two germline ends. This CDR3 is built from 18 residues. Germline loops: CDR1 KGHDR, CDR2 SFDVKD. The CDR3 loop is CATSGRQELGSSTDTQYF. Written as DNA, the CDR3 is TGTGCCACCAGTGGCCGACAGGAATTGGGATCTAGCACAGATACGCAGTATTTT.

The sample holds many counts of this clonotype. The V gene is TRBV28, the J gene TRBJ1-1; TRBD1 matches 9 bases. The V gene's germline CDR1 is MDHEN and CDR2 SYDVKM. V lost 1 base and J lost 5; bases outside the gene matches: 8. The CDR3 consists of 16 residues. The CDR3 coding sequence is TGTGCCAGCAGTTTATCCCCCACAGGGGGCGGGACTGAAGCTTTCTTT. Translated, it gives CASSLSPTGGGTEAFF.

The chain uses TRBV9 and TRBJ2-2; 7 bases match TRBD2. The length of the CDR3 is 16 residues. With V trimmed by 3 bases and J by 1 base, 6 bases remained unmatched. Germline V gene sequence: CDR1 SGDLS, CDR2 YYNGEE. CDR3 region: CASSGGPGGNTGELFF. The DNA of the CDR3 is TGTGCCAGCAGCGGGGGCCCGGGAGGGAACACCGGGGAGCTGTTTTTT.

This chain connects TRBV20-1 to TRBJ2-1; 10 nucleotides line up with TRBD2. The germline CDR1 and CDR2 sequences are DFQATT and SNEGSKA (reference sequence). V lost 0 bases, J lost 8 bases, and 7 bases stayed unmatched. CDR3 length equals 15 residues. CDR3 residues: CSARDPAGGRDEQFF. The CDR3 DNA reads as TGCAGTGCTAGAGATCCAGCGGGAGGGCGCGATGAGCAGTTCTTC.

The chain carries TRBV27 and TRBJ2-2, with 7 bases that match TRBD1. Germline CDR1 MNHEY, CDR2 SMNVEV (reference sequence). V was pared by 5 bases and J by 6 bases, with 6 bases of the junction left unmatched. The CDR3 has 14 residues. This chain's CDR3 is CASSLYRGAGELFF. The CDR3 DNA reads TGTGCCAGCAGTCTTTACAGGGGAGCCGGGGAGCTGTTTTTT.

This sequence joins TRBV28 and TRBJ1-5; the match to TRBD1 covers 7 bases. Trimming cost V 4 bases and J 3 bases; bases outside gene matches: 12. This CDR3 is 17 amino acids long. Germline V gene lookup returns CDR1 MDHEN and CDR2 SYDVKM. In nucleotides, the CDR3 is TGTGCCAGCAGTTCTCCAAAGACAGGGTGGTCCAATCAGCCCCAGCATTTT. It translates to CASSSPKTGWSNQPQHF.

V gene TRBV29-1 combines with J gene TRBJ2-1; maybe TRBD1 (6 bases). Trimming stripped 6 bases from V and 3 bases from J, with 15 bases between. Germline CDR1 reads SQVTM; CDR2 reads ANQGSEA. The CDR3 covers 14 residues. The CDR3 nucleotides read TGCAGCGTAGATACCGGGACACGCTACAATGAGCAGTTCTTC. Amino acid sequence: CSVDTGTRYNEQFF.

This clonotype was seen a handful of times. The CDR3 here is CSAQRVGGSPNTGELFF. In nucleotides, the CDR3 is TGCAGCGCCCAGAGAGTCGGCGGGAGCCCAAACACCGGGGAGCTGTTTTTT. The gene calls are TRBV29-1 and TRBJ2-2; 7 bases match TRBD2. Germline assignment: CDR1 SQVTM and CDR2 ANQGSEA. This CDR3 spans 17 amino acids. V lost 7 bases to trimming and J lost 2 bases; unmatched junction nucleotides: 16.

This clonotype was picked up a small number of times. This chain joins TRBV6-2 or TRBV6-3 and TRBJ1-5; no clear D gene. Per the germline V gene, CDR1 is MNHEY and CDR2 is SVGEGT. The V and J ends lost 5 bases and 0 bases respectively, with 20 bases between them. The CDR3 spans 18 residues. The CDR3, as DNA: TGTGCCAGCAGTGCACACCTCATGGGTCCCATTAGCAATCAGCCCCAGCATTTT. Residues: CASSAHLMGPISNQPQHF.